Listed below are T cell receptor beta chains from one sample, sequenced in a study of response to subunit inactivated influenza vaccine. TCRdb fed the RT-PCR reads into MiXCR, producing one record per CDR3 protein. Altogether 650,000 or so distinct CDR3 sequences are present, about 15% being singletons, with the ten largest covering 6.5% to 8%. The source material was PBMCs from blood, sampled less than 15 days before vaccination. These receptors originate from a man aged 45 to 65 who received an inactivated influenza vaccine. Both conserved end residues are part of each CDR3. The D gene is left open where the match is weak. Where a row states a size, it is once, few, many or the class of an expanded clone; other rows omit it.

J gene,V gene,D gene,clone size,CDR3 protein,CDR3 DNA
TRBJ2-2,TRBV10-3,.,few,CAISESGAGELFF,TGTGCCATCAGTGAGTCAGGGGCCGGGGAGCTGTTTTTT
TRBJ2-1,TRBV24-1,.,few,CATSDSGAQYNEQFF,TGTGCCACCAGTGATTCGGGGGCCCAGTACAATGAGCAGTTCTTC
TRBJ1-2,TRBV10-3,TRBD1,.,CAISESGQEVNYGYTF,TGTGCCATCAGTGAGTCGGGACAGGAGGTGAACTATGGCTACACCTTC
TRBJ1-1,TRBV20-1,.,.,CSARGGTSEAFF,TGCAGTGCTAGAGGGGGGACCTCTGAAGCTTTCTTT
TRBJ1-2,TRBV6-1,.,few,CASSEALGINYGYTF,TGTGCCAGCAGTGAAGCTTTGGGCATCAACTATGGCTACACCTTC
TRBJ2-1,TRBV24-1,.,many,CATSGGTPRSYNEQFF,TGTGCCACCAGTGGTGGGACACCCCGCTCCTACAATGAGCAGTTCTTC
TRBJ2-1,TRBV14,.,few,CASSHWQGRINEQFF,TGTGCCAGCAGCCATTGGCAGGGGCGTATCAATGAGCAGTTCTTC
TRBJ2-1,TRBV5-1,TRBD2,.,CASSSPRVAGGLYNEQFF,TGCGCCAGCAGCTCGCCCCGGGTAGCGGGGGGCTTGTACAATGAGCAGTTCTTC
TRBJ1-2,TRBV7-8,.,few,CASSRDISGYTF,TGTGCCAGCAGCCGAGATATTTCGGGCTACACCTTC
TRBJ2-1,TRBV29-1,.,.,CSVTTYNEQFF,TGCAGCGTCACTACCTACAATGAGCAGTTCTTC
TRBJ2-5,TRBV6-6,.,many,CASSSGGLETQYF,TGTGCCAGCAGTTCCGGGGGGCTGGAGACCCAGTACTTC
TRBJ1-3,TRBV2,.,few,CASRLGGNTIYF,TGTGCCAGCAGATTGGGAGGAAACACCATATATTTT
TRBJ1-1,TRBV20-1,.,few,CSARDGLYGGSEAFF,TGCAGTGCTAGAGATGGCCTGTATGGTGGATCTGAAGCTTTCTTT
TRBJ2-5,TRBV4-1,.,few,CASSQFGGMETQYF,TGCGCCAGCAGCCAATTCGGCGGAATGGAGACCCAGTACTTC
TRBJ2-7,TRBV20-1,TRBD1,many,CSARATATGSYEQYF,TGCAGTGCTAGAGCAACCGCGACAGGGAGCTACGAGCAGTACTTC
TRBJ1-5,TRBV28,TRBD1,.,CASTGGTGNYQPQHF,TGTGCCAGCACAGGCGGGACAGGGAACTATCAGCCCCAGCATTTT
TRBJ2-1,TRBV19,TRBD2,few,CASSDHSGRSSYNEQFF,TGTGCCAGTAGTGACCATAGCGGGAGGAGCTCCTACAATGAGCAGTTCTTC
TRBJ1-5,TRBV12-3/TRBV12-4,.,many,CASSFQTVYSNQPQHF,TGTGCCAGCAGTTTTCAGACAGTCTATAGCAATCAGCCCCAGCATTTT
TRBJ2-7,TRBV5-1,.,few,CASSLAGGWNYEQYF,TGCGCCAGCAGCTTGGCCGGGGGATGGAACTACGAGCAGTACTTC
TRBJ2-1,TRBV10-3,.,.,CATQSNEQFF,TGTGCCACCCAAAGCAATGAGCAGTTCTTC
TRBJ2-1,TRBV7-2,.,.,CASSLNRGDEQFF,TGTGCCAGCAGCTTGAACCGAGGGGATGAGCAGTTCTTC
TRBJ2-2,TRBV7-2,TRBD2,few,CASSLAASGGPTGELFF,TGTGCCAGCAGCTTAGCGGCTAGCGGGGGGCCCACCGGGGAGCTGTTTTTT
TRBJ2-3,TRBV5-1,.,many,CASSLDRPPTDTQYF,TGCGCCAGCAGCTTGGACAGGCCACCCACAGATACGCAGTATTTT
TRBJ2-5,TRBV18,.,.,CASSPGLEKETQYF,TGTGCCAGCTCCCCGGGACTGGAAAAGGAGACCCAGTACTTC
TRBJ1-1,TRBV5-1,TRBD1,few,CASSLAGQENTEAFF,TGCGCCAGCAGCTTGGCCGGACAGGAGAACACTGAAGCTTTCTTT
TRBJ2-3,TRBV28,TRBD1,few,CASSPYRGRITDTQYF,TGTGCCAGCAGTCCATACAGGGGGCGTATCACAGATACGCAGTATTTT
TRBJ2-3,TRBV20-1,TRBD1,few,CSARTGYSTDTQYF,TGCAGTGCTAGGACAGGGTACAGCACAGATACGCAGTATTTT
TRBJ2-6,TRBV27,TRBD1,.,CASSLFPPDRAGANVLTF,TGTGCCAGCAGTTTATTCCCACCCGACAGGGCTGGGGCCAACGTCCTGACTTTC
TRBJ1-5,TRBV7-2,.,many,CASSLSGPAQPQHF,TGTGCCAGCAGTCTCTCGGGGCCTGCCCAGCCCCAGCATTTT
TRBJ1-4,TRBV6-2/TRBV6-3,TRBD1,few,CASSTFRGTNEKLFF,TGTGCCAGCAGCACCTTCAGGGGGACTAATGAAAAACTGTTTTTT
TRBJ1-1,TRBV7-2,TRBD1,.,CASRPRDSNTEAFF,TGTGCCAGCAGACCCCGGGACAGTAACACTGAAGCTTTCTTT
TRBJ1-6,TRBV4-2,.,few,CASSQEQGYNSPLHF,TGTGCCAGCAGCCAAGAGCAGGGGTATAATTCACCCCTCCACTTT
TRBJ1-2,TRBV9,.,many,CASSETGANYGYTF,TGTGCCAGCAGCGAAACTGGGGCTAACTATGGCTACACCTTC
TRBJ1-1,TRBV12-3/TRBV12-4,.,many,CASSRRKGGQGTEAFF,TGTGCCAGCAGCCGTCGGAAGGGCGGGCAGGGCACTGAAGCTTTCTTT
TRBJ2-7,TRBV7-9,TRBD1,.,CASSRDRFFEQYF,TGTGCCAGCAGCCGGGACAGGTTTTTTGAGCAGTACTTC